The sample holds a few counts of the clone carrying this TCR beta chain. The data were produced by immunoSEQ multiplex PCR, yet TCRdb's version contains in-frame clones alone and is incomplete. The table records around 21,000 clones, 70% to 90% of them present only once. The data stem from a study of blood T cell repertoires in COVID-19. The J segment lost 9 bases and the V segment lost 6 bases, leaving 11 bases of the junction unmatched. This CDR3 region has 15 residues. Germline CDR1 reads MNHEY; CDR2 reads SVGAGI. The chain employs TRBV6-5 and TRBJ1-5; TRBD1 matches 10 bases. The clonotype comes from a woman aged 80 or older with active COVID-19. The sample consisted of peripheral blood. CDR3 DNA sequence: TGTGCCAGCAGACCGGACAGGGGGGAGTTATCGCCCCAGCATTTT. As protein: CASRPDRGELSPQHF.